This TCR beta chain was identified during a study of patients and donors after allogeneic stem cell transplantation. Deletions cut 2 bases from V and 10 bases from J, with 8 bases between. The CDR3 runs 11 residues. Germline CDR1 is ENHRY and CDR2 is SYGVKD. TCRdb itself ran the RT-PCR reads through MiXCR, one entry per CDR3 protein. The sample has some 960,000 distinct CDR3 sequences; under 20% are singletons. Sequencing was performed on blood, either unsorted or a sorted T cell fraction (not recorded which). The V call is TRBV10-3, the J call TRBJ1-2; D is uncertain. The sequence derives from a human donor who was either an allogeneic HSCT recipient or a stem cell or donor lymphocyte infusion donor (not recorded which). It is not recorded whose cells these are; they may come from a transplant donor. The CDR3 DNA reads as TGTGCCATCAGTGAGGGCAGCGACTACACCTTC. It translates to CAISEGSDYTF.